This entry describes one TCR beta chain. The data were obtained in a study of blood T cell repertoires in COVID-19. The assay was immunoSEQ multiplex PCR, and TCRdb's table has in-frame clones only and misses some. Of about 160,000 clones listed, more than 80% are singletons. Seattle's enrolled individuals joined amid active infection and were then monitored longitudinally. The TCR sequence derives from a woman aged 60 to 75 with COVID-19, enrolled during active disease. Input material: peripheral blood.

The CDR3 here is CASSGPTGDSTDTQYF. The CDR3 region has the DNA TGTGCCAGCAGTGGACCAACAGGGGACAGCACAGATACGCAGTATTTT. The genes are TRBV25-1 and TRBJ2-3, with 7 bases identical to TRBD1. The V gene's germline CDR1 is MGHDK and CDR2 SYGVNS. The V segment lost 4 bases and the J segment 0 bases; nucleotides outside the gene matches: 7. This CDR3 comprises 16 residues.